The 19 T cell receptor beta chains presented below share a single source sample, sequenced in a study of blood T cell repertoires in COVID-19 (TCRdb year 2020). The library was prepared using the immunoSEQ multiplex PCR assay. Imported from immuneACCESS, the table was reduced by TCRdb to in-frame sequences with V and J called. These copies leave out some clones; in studies compared against another copy, an unresolved V gene accounts for under half, and the cause of the remainder is not known. Within this sample are 200,000 to 300,000 clones, with around four fifths of them counted one time only. The ten biggest clones cover 4.7% of the sample. Sample: peripheral blood. The receptor source for this set is a woman in her 70s with acute or convalescent COVID-19.

This sequence joins TRBV5-6 and TRBJ2-2; no clear D. Germline values: CDR1 SGHDT, CDR2 YYEEEE. This CDR3 contains 12 residues. Trimming removed 4 bases from V and 3 bases from J, with 4 bases in between. The CDR3 region has the DNA TGTGCCAGCAGCCGGGACACCGGGGAGCTGTTTTTT. Amino acid sequence: CASSRDTGELFF.

V is TRBV30 and J is TRBJ1-6, with D possibly matching TRBD1 (5 bases). The CDR3 runs to 14 residues. V lost 2 bases and J 3 bases, leaving 8 bases between the germline ends. The V gene's germline CDR1 is GTSNPN and CDR2 SVGIG (reference sequence). The chain's CDR3 is CAWSPGFYNSPLHF. Here the CDR3 DNA reads TGTGCCTGGAGTCCAGGGTTCTATAATTCACCCCTCCACTTT.

The chain joins TRBV5-4 to TRBJ1-3; perhaps TRBD1 as D (5 bases). Germline V lookup: CDR1 SGHNT, CDR2 YYREEE (reference sequence). The CDR3 length is 16 residues. The ends were cut back, 4 bases at V and 0 bases at J, with 14 bases in the middle. The CDR3 here is CASSPRGGTSGNTIYF. In nucleotides, the CDR3 is TGTGCCAGCAGCCCCCGCGGCGGGACCTCTGGAAACACCATATATTTT.

CDR3 sequence (DNA): TGTGCCTGGAGCTTACAGGGGAACACCAATCAGCCCCAGCATTTT. Its protein is CAWSLQGNTNQPQHF. J is TRBJ1-5 and V is TRBV30; 7 bases map to TRBD1. Germline-derived CDR1 and CDR2 are GTSNPN and SVGIG (reference sequence). The junction had 8 bases not matched to a gene; V was cut back by 3 bases and J by 3 bases. The CDR3 runs to 15 residues.

The chain recombines TRBV4-1 with TRBJ1-1; D remains ambiguous. The CDR3 loop spans 14 amino acids. The ends were cut back, 2 bases at V and 4 bases at J, with 11 bases in the middle. CDR1 and CDR2 (germline): MGHRA, YSYEKL. CDR3 protein: CASSQPLGSTEAFF. CDR3 sequence (DNA): TGCGCCAGCAGCCAACCCCTCGGGAGCACTGAAGCTTTCTTT.

The chain employs TRBV7-8 and TRBJ1-5, with unresolved D. The CDR3 is 15 residues long. Trimming shortened V by 2 bases and J by 2 bases, and 10 bases separated the two germline ends. Per the germline V gene, CDR1 is SGHVS and CDR2 is FQNEAQ. The CDR3, as DNA: TGTGCCAGCAGCTTAAATGAGGTTGGCAATCAGCCCCAGCATTTT. This gives the protein CASSLNEVGNQPQHF.

This clone has a single count. The chain uses TRBV25-1 and TRBJ1-2; maybe TRBD1 (6 bases). Trimming removed 3 bases from V and 2 bases from J, with 13 bases in between. Germline loops: CDR1 MGHDK, CDR2 SYGVNS. The CDR3 is 15 residues long. CDR3: CASSDRGAPNYGYTF. CDR3 DNA sequence: TGTGCCAGCAGTGATCGGGGGGCGCCCAACTATGGCTACACCTTC.

This chain joins TRBV4-2 and TRBJ2-3; TRBD2 matches 8 bases. Germline V lookup: CDR1 LGHNA, CDR2 YNFKEQ. The CDR3 sequence is 17 residues long. The J segment lost 4 bases and the V segment lost 0 bases, leaving 9 bases of the junction unmatched. CDR3 nucleotide sequence: TGTGCCAGCAGCCAAGATAGAACGGGGGGGCTTTCAGATACGCAGTATTTT. It encodes CASSQDRTGGLSDTQYF.

This clone has just a few counts. This rearrangement joins TRBV12-3 or TRBV12-4 to TRBJ1-2; D ambiguous. V lost 6 bases to trimming and J lost 5 bases, with 13 bases between them. The CDR3 extends over 13 amino acids. CDR3 amino acids: CASSLQTRYGYTF. The CDR3 DNA sequence: TGTGCCAGCAGCTTACAGACACGGTATGGCTACACCTTC.

J is TRBJ1-5 and V is TRBV7-2, with TRBD1 matching over 7 bases. Germline V gives CDR1 SGHTA, CDR2 FQGNSA. Unmatched junction bases numbered 8, after V lost 3 bases and J lost 6 bases. CDR3 length: 15 amino acids. CDR3: CASSFDREYGQPQHF. For the CDR3, the DNA is TGTGCCAGCAGCTTCGACAGGGAGTATGGTCAGCCCCAGCATTTT.

V is TRBV11-2 and J is TRBJ2-6; weak D call: TRBD2 (6 bases). Trimming took 2 bases from V and 6 from J, leaving 17 bases between them. CDR1 SGHAT and CDR2 FQNNGV come from the germline V gene. This CDR3 is built from 17 residues. CDR3 in amino acids: CASSLNTGRGLANVLTF. CDR3 coding DNA: TGTGCCAGCAGCTTAAACACCGGGCGGGGCTTGGCCAACGTCCTGACTTTC.

V is TRBV12-1 and J is TRBJ1-1; the table's D gene call, TRBD1, was not cross checked with the DNA. TRBV12-1 is an annotated pseudogene. CDR3 size: 15 residues. The chain's CDR3 is CASSFAPGKSTEAFF. The CDR3 nucleotides are TGTGCCAGCAGCTTTGCCCCAGGGAAGAGCACTGAAGCTTTCTTT.

This clone was detected only once. The chain uses TRBV7-2 and TRBJ2-1; 10 nucleotides align to TRBD2. CDR3 size: 12 residues. J lost 13 bases, V lost 5 bases, and 5 bases had no gene match. Germline CDR1 is SGHTA and CDR2 is FQGNSA. The CDR3 spells CASSQRGGRQFF. The CDR3 DNA reads as TGTGCCAGCAGCCAGCGGGGGGGCCGTCAGTTCTTC.

The gene calls are TRBV11-3 and TRBJ2-1; no definite D call. The CDR3 extends over 14 amino acids. Trimming removed 2 bases at V and 7 bases at J, with 12 bases between. CDR1 SGHNT and CDR2 YENEEA come from the germline V gene. For the CDR3, the DNA is TGTGCCAGCAGCTTAACCCAAACGAGGAATGAGCAGTTCTTC. This encodes CASSLTQTRNEQFF.

The chain joins TRBV5-1 to TRBJ1-2; 12 bases agree with TRBD1. The CDR3 is 18 amino acids. The V and J ends lost 0 bases and 5 bases, in that order; junction bases with no gene match: 11. Germline V gene lookup returns CDR1 SGHRS and CDR2 YFSETQ. The CDR3 bases are TGCGCCAGCAGCTTGGCCGCGGGACAGGGGGCGATGGGGTATGGCTACACCTTC. It encodes CASSLAAGQGAMGYGYTF.

This chain joins TRBV4-3 and TRBJ2-3; D unresolved. The V gene's germline CDR1 is LGHNA and CDR2 YSLEER. The germline V and J ends were trimmed by 0 bases and 2 bases, with 12 bases remaining between them. The length of the CDR3 is 16 residues. This CDR3 reads CASSQEGQAYTDTQYF. As DNA, the CDR3 is TGCGCCAGCAGCCAAGAAGGCCAGGCCTACACAGATACGCAGTATTTT.

The chain couples TRBV5-4 to TRBJ2-3, with D tentatively TRBD1 (5 bases). Trimming cost V 4 bases and J 0 bases, with 9 bases left between them. The CDR3 spans 14 residues. Germline V gives CDR1 SGHNT, CDR2 YYREEE (reference sequence). CDR3 sequence (DNA): TGTGCCAGCAGCCGCCGACAGAGCACAGATACGCAGTATTTT. Translation: CASSRRQSTDTQYF.

The CDR3 sequence is CASSSGQGRTEQYF. The CDR3 DNA reads as TGTGCCAGCAGCTCGGGACAGGGCAGAACCGAGCAGTACTTC. J is TRBJ2-7 and V is TRBV7-2; 9 bases map to TRBD1. The CDR3 has 14 amino acids. The germline V gene has CDR1 SGHTA and CDR2 FQGNSA. V was clipped by 4 bases and J by 6 bases; unmatched bases: 7.

The V gene is TRBV6-4, the J gene TRBJ2-2, with TRBD1 matching 8 bases. Germline trimming cut 6 bases from V and 7 bases from J; bases unmatched to any gene: 7. The CDR3 contains 14 residues. CDR1 and CDR2 (germline): MRHNA, SNTAGT. CDR3 amino acids: CASSQDRAIGELFF. The CDR3 bases are TGTGCCAGCAGCCAGGACAGGGCTATCGGGGAGCTGTTTTTT.